This entry describes one T cell receptor (beta chain). In Seattle, patients joined the study during active infection and were tracked longitudinally. How the authors handled the data: Cell counts per sample came from amplifying reference gene primers. Libraries were prepared by immunoSEQ multiplex PCR; TCRdb keeps only in-frame clonotypes and omits some of them. V and J calls and clone size come straight from that table; D and trimming were deduced from the DNA. The table records around 370,000 clones, about nine tenths of them present only once. Germline values: CDR1 MNHEY, CDR2 SMNVEV (reference sequence). The V end lost 4 bases, the J end lost 0 bases, and 16 bases lay between the germline ends. The CDR3 covers 18 residues. This sample is drawn from a study of blood T cell repertoires in COVID-19. About the research overall: Acute-phase and convalescent COVID-19 samples originated in the United States, Italy and Spain. PBMCs, B-cell-depleted T cells, or T cells were the source of the cDNA or gDNA that made up the material.

This TCR came from a woman aged 70 to 79 with COVID-19, enrolled during active disease. The chain is built from TRBV27 and TRBJ1-6; tentatively, D is TRBD1 (5 bases). The sequencing input was peripheral blood. The CDR3 nucleotides are TGTGCCAGCAGTTGGAAGGGGTACGATAGCTCCTATAATTCACCCCTCCACTTT. Its protein product is CASSWKGYDSSYNSPLHF.